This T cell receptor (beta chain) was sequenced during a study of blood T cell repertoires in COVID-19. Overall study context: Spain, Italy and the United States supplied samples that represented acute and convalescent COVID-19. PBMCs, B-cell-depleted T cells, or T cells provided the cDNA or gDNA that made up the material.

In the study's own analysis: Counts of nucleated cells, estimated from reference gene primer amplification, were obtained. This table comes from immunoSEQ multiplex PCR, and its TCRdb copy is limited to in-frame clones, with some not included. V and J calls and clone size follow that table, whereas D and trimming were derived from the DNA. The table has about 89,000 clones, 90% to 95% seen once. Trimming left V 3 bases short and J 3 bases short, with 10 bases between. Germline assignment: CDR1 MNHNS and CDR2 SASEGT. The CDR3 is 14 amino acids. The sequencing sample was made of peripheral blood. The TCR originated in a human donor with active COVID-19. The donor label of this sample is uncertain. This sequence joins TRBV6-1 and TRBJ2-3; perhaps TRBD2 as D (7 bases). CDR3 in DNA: TGTGCCAGCAGTGACGGGGGGCGGACAGATACGCAGTATTTT. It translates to CASSDGGRTDTQYF.